Below are 15 T cell receptor beta chains sequenced from a single sample in a study of T cells after yellow fever vaccination. TCRdb passed the 5' RACE reads through MiXCR, listing each CDR3 protein once. The sample includes fewer than 450,000 distinct CDR3 sequences, under 5% of them seen just once. Specimen: PBMCs, collected 5 days after the yellow fever booster vaccination. The receptors were sampled from a man in his late teens or twenties who received the YFV17D yellow fever vaccine.

The chain links TRBV6-5 to TRBJ2-5; unclear D gene. Looked up from germline, CDR1 is MNHEY and CDR2 is SVGAGI. The CDR3 extends over 13 amino acids. Trimming removed 5 bases at V and 7 bases at J, with 14 bases between. In DNA form, the CDR3 reads TGTGCCAGCAGTGCCGCCGGCGGCGGGACCCAGTACTTC. As protein: CASSAAGGGTQYF.

The gene calls are TRBV4-1 and TRBJ2-2; TRBD2 matches 10 bases. CDR3 length: 19 residues. The junction had 14 bases not matched to a gene; V was cut back by 4 bases and J by 3 bases. The germline CDR1 and CDR2 sequences are MGHRA and YSYEKL. As DNA, the CDR3 is TGCGCCAGCAGCCCGCCCCCAACTCTAGCGGGGGTGCACACCGGGGAGCTGTTTTTT. This sequence encodes CASSPPPTLAGVHTGELFF.

The chain has TRBV20-1 and TRBJ2-5; 7 bases align to TRBD1. Unmatched junction bases numbered 21, after V lost 1 base and J lost 1 base. Germline CDR1 is DFQATT and CDR2 is SNEGSKA (reference sequence). The CDR3 has 20 amino acids. The CDR3 reads CSARGGGGDRAPIFQETQYF. Here the CDR3 DNA reads TGCAGTGCTAGAGGAGGTGGCGGCGACAGGGCCCCTATCTTCCAAGAGACCCAGTACTTC.

The gene calls are TRBV4-2 and TRBJ2-6; D is undetermined. The germline V and J ends were trimmed by 5 bases and 0 bases, with 8 bases remaining between them. The CDR3 is 15 amino acids. The V gene's germline CDR1 is LGHNA and CDR2 YNFKEQ. The CDR3, as DNA: TGTGCCAGCAGCGACTTGCTCTCTGGGGCCAACGTCCTGACTTTC. This translates into CASSDLLSGANVLTF.

The chain carries TRBV20-1 and TRBJ2-5; D may match TRBD1 or TRBD2 (5 bases each). Trimming removed 2 bases from V and 4 bases from J, with 11 bases in between. Per the germline V gene, CDR1 is DFQATT and CDR2 is SNEGSKA (reference sequence). The CDR3 consists of 13 residues. This CDR3 is CSARMRGSETQYF. DNA of the CDR3: TGCAGTGCTAGAATGAGGGGATCAGAGACCCAGTACTTC.

This clonotype was seen at least ten times. The chain has TRBV6-1 and TRBJ2-7; 9 bases map to TRBD1. The CDR3 is 13 amino acids. The germline V gene has CDR1 MNHNS and CDR2 SASEGT. Losses at the gene ends were 4 bases for V and 6 bases for J; bases not matched to a gene: 4. For the CDR3, the DNA is TGTGCCAGCAGTGTCATGGGACAGGGCGAGCAGTACGTC. Residues: CASSVMGQGEQYV.

The rearrangement links TRBV7-2 to TRBJ2-5; 12 positions match TRBD1. Per the germline V gene, CDR1 is SGHTA and CDR2 is FQGNSA. There are 19 residues in the CDR3. Unmatched junction bases numbered 18, after V lost 4 bases and J lost 6 bases. Here the CDR3 reads CASSSSQTPGTGGAKTQYF. As DNA, the CDR3 is TGTGCCAGCAGCTCTTCGCAGACACCCGGGACAGGGGGCGCAAAGACCCAGTACTTC.

This clonotype was observed a handful of times. The chain's CDR3 is CASSRLEGETQYF. CDR3 in DNA: TGTGCCAGCAGCCGACTTGAGGGGGAGACCCAGTACTTC. The chain couples TRBV11-2 to TRBJ2-5, with D possibly called TRBD1 or TRBD2 (5 bases each). Germline V CDR1 and CDR2: SGHAT, FQNNGV. The CDR3 length is 13 residues. The V and J ends lost 5 bases and 5 bases respectively, with 12 bases between them.

The gene calls are TRBV5-4 and TRBJ1-1; D ambiguous. V shed 4 bases and J shed 2 bases, with 15 bases lying between them. The CDR3 loop spans 15 amino acids. Germline V gene data show CDR1 as SGHNT and CDR2 as YYREEE (reference sequence). The CDR3 here is CASSRGENGNTEAFF. The DNA of the CDR3 is TGTGCCAGCAGCCGCGGGGAGAATGGAAACACTGAAGCTTTCTTT.

This clonotype appeared a few times. The V call is TRBV6-5, the J call TRBJ1-6; TRBD1 agrees at 7 bases. V lost 3 bases, J lost 8 bases, and 7 bases stayed unmatched. The CDR3 contains 15 residues. Per the germline V gene, CDR1 is MNHEY and CDR2 is SVGAGI. The CDR3 nucleotides are TGTGCCAGCAGTTATACCGACAGGGTGGATTCACCCCTCCACTTT. It specifies CASSYTDRVDSPLHF.

Concerning this clonotype: A much larger clone differs by one base, so this may be a read error. This chain links TRBV5-1 with TRBJ2-7; TRBD2 matches at 7 bases. In germline, CDR1 is SGHRS, CDR2 YFSETQ. This CDR3 is 14 amino acids long. V trimming: 3 bases; J trimming: 6 bases; junction bases outside the gene matches: 9. The CDR3 reads CASSSASGTFEQYF. Written as DNA, the CDR3 is TGCGCCAGCAGCTCGGCTAGCGGCACCTTCGAGCAGTACTTC. Full variable domain (outside the CDR3, taken from reference TRBV5-1 and TRBJ2-7): KAGVTQTPRYLIKTRGQQVTLSCSPISGHRSVSWYQQTPGQGLQFLFEYFSETQRNKGNFPGRFSGRQFSNSRSEMNVSTLELGDSALYLCASSSASGTFEQYFGPGTRLTVT.

This clonotype was detected only a few times. V usage is TRBV6-5 and J usage is TRBJ1-6; the D is unclear. The CDR3 loop spans 13 amino acids. V was shortened by 5 bases and J by 7 bases, with 9 bases between the two germline ends. Germline V gene lookup returns CDR1 MNHEY and CDR2 SVGAGI. The CDR3 nucleotides read TGTGCCAGCAGTAAGACGGAGAATTCACCCCTCCACTTT. Translation: CASSKTENSPLHF.

The V and J genes are TRBV27 and TRBJ2-3; TRBD2 is a possible D gene (5 bases). The germline gives CDR1 MNHEY, CDR2 SMNVEV (reference sequence). The CDR3 sequence is 12 residues long. Between the trimmed V and J ends, which lost 5 bases and 9 bases, there was a span of 12 bases. DNA for the CDR3: TGTGCCAGCAGTACCTCCCCGGGGACGCAGTATTTT. Translation gives CASSTSPGTQYF.

This CDR3 is CASRGRPYEQYF. Here the CDR3 DNA reads TGTGCCAGCAGGGGGAGGCCCTACGAGCAGTACTTC. This chain connects TRBV2 to TRBJ2-7; D might be TRBD2 (6 bases). The CDR3 covers 12 residues. Germline values: CDR1 SNHLY, CDR2 FYNNEI. The germline V and J ends were trimmed by 6 bases and 2 bases, with 8 bases remaining between them.

This clonotype was seen at least ten times. CDR3 sequence (DNA): TGCGCCAGCAGTTTGAGTGTTGTGAACACTGAAGCTTTCTTT. Amino acid sequence: CASSLSVVNTEAFF. The rearrangement joins TRBV5-1 to TRBJ1-1; D call uncertain. The CDR3 has 14 amino acids. Germline CDR1 SGHRS, CDR2 YFSETQ. Trimming took off 5 bases at V and 0 bases at J, with 11 bases between the two ends.